The 6 T cell receptor beta chains in this list originate from one sample, sequenced in a study of beta chain features in type 1 diabetes. Their antigens are not known. Reverse transcription of all isolated RNA meant that expressed TCRB transcripts were sequenced. Measured with immunoSEQ multiplex PCR; TCRdb has only the in-frame clones, and not every one. The profile shows approximately 250,000 clones, 24% of them singletons. Study findings and constraints: Among all four CD4+ subsets, Type 1 diabetes patients had TCRB CDR3s that were moderately but significantly shorter.

Sequences were obtained from naive CD4+ T cells from blood. The receptors stem from a woman aged 30 to 39 with type 1 diabetes.

This chain connects TRBV7-6 to TRBJ2-1, with 9 nucleotides matching TRBD2. The trim removed 4 bases at V and 5 bases at J, leaving 6 bases unmatched. Germline lookup yields CDR1 SGHVS and CDR2 FNYEAQ. This CDR3 has 15 amino acids. DNA of the CDR3: TGTGCCAGCAGCTGGGTAGCGGGAGACAACAATGAGCAGTTCTTC. It translates to CASSWVAGDNNEQFF.

The chain carries TRBV29-1 and TRBJ2-7; 8 nucleotides line up with TRBD1. Germline loops: CDR1 SQVTM, CDR2 ANQGSEA. Germline trimming cut 6 bases from V and 4 bases from J; bases unmatched to any gene: 2. The CDR3 has 11 amino acids. The CDR3 nucleotides read TGCAGCGTCACAGGGGGATACGAGCAGTACTTC. It codes for CSVTGGYEQYF.

This rearrangement joins TRBV29-1 to TRBJ2-1, with 10 bases lining up with TRBD2. The CDR3 runs 14 residues. V lost 7 bases and J lost 5; bases outside the gene matches: 8. CDR1 SQVTM and CDR2 ANQGSEA come from the germline V gene. In DNA form, the CDR3 reads TGCAGCGCTTTAGCGGGAGGTACTAACAATGAGCAGTTCTTC. Protein: CSALAGGTNNEQFF.

This clone has a single count. V usage is TRBV5-1 and J usage is TRBJ1-1; D is unresolved. The V gene lost 5 bases and the J gene lost 1 base, with 12 bases spanning the gap. The CDR3 covers 14 residues. Germline V gives CDR1 SGHRS, CDR2 YFSETQ. CDR3 amino acids: CASRSPGGNTEAFF. The CDR3 coding sequence is TGCGCCAGCAGAAGTCCGGGAGGGAACACTGAAGCTTTCTTT.

There are a few counts of this clone. The chain employs TRBV2 and TRBJ2-1; D may be TRBD2 (6 bases). The CDR3 spans 16 residues. Germline CDR1 SNHLY, CDR2 FYNNEI. V lost 2 bases and J 6 bases, leaving 17 bases between the germline ends. CDR3 DNA sequence: TGTGCCAGCAGTGAAACTCTTCCCACTAGCTTCAATGAGCAGTTCTTC. It codes for CASSETLPTSFNEQFF.

The CDR3 spells CSVQGNSNQPQHF. As DNA, the CDR3 is TGCAGCGTGCAGGGTAATAGCAATCAGCCCCAGCATTTT. The gene calls are TRBV29-1 and TRBJ1-5; maybe TRBD1 (5 bases). CDR1 and CDR2 from the germline V gene are SQVTM and ANQGSEA. V shed 6 bases and J shed 0 bases, with 9 bases lying between them. This CDR3 has 13 amino acids.